This T cell receptor beta chain is drawn from a study of beta chain features in type 1 diabetes. One heparinised draw, averaging roughly 0.12 L, was taken per donor. As every portion of the isolated RNA was reverse transcribed, the sequencing read expressed TCRB transcripts. Clones were sequenced by immunoSEQ multiplex PCR, and TCRdb holds only the in-frame ones, with some missing. The table includes some 250,000 clones, 25% to 30% detected once. Material for sequencing was central memory CD4+ T cells from blood. The sequence came from a man aged 25-45 years in good health.

The CDR3 is CASSSPVTSGWGYNEQFF. For the CDR3, the DNA is TGTGCCAGCAGCTCCCCGGTGACTAGCGGGTGGGGCTACAATGAGCAGTTCTTC. This chain joins TRBV7-2 and TRBJ2-1; 10 bases align to TRBD2. The germline CDR1 and CDR2 sequences are SGHTA and FQGNSA. V lost 4 bases and J lost 3; bases outside the gene matches: 12. The CDR3 loop spans 18 amino acids.